The rows below give T cell receptor beta chains drawn from one sample of a study of blood T cell repertoires in COVID-19. The assay was immunoSEQ multiplex PCR, and TCRdb's table has in-frame clones only and misses some. Of about 150,000 clones listed, 75% to 90% are singletons. The sample comprised peripheral blood. The receptors were gathered from an older woman with active or convalescent COVID-19. Both conserved end residues are part of each CDR3. The D gene is left open where the match is weak. For some rows the clone size is stated as once, few or many, or as a class when expanded; others skip it.

CDR3 protein: CASSPGYNEQFF; CDR3 DNA: TGTGCCAGCAGCCCCGGTTACAATGAGCAGTTCTTC; V gene: TRBV5-4; J gene: TRBJ2-1; D gene: NA; clone size: NA
CDR3 protein: CASRPGDGTNYGYTF; CDR3 DNA: TGTGCCAGCAGGCCGGGGGACGGAACTAACTATGGCTACACCTTC; V gene: TRBV7-9; J gene: TRBJ1-2; D gene: NA; clone size: NA
CDR3 protein: CASSLAGPNTGELFF; CDR3 DNA: TGTGCCAGCAGTCTAGCGGGCCCGAACACCGGGGAGCTGTTTTTT; V gene: TRBV11-3; J gene: TRBJ2-2; D gene: TRBD2; clone size: NA
CDR3 protein: CASSSGTGNTEAFF; CDR3 DNA: TGTGCCAGCAGCTCCGGGACAGGGAACACTGAAGCTTTCTTT; V gene: TRBV6-2/TRBV6-3; J gene: TRBJ1-1; D gene: TRBD1; clone size: NA
CDR3 protein: CASRGRQGAGEKLFF; CDR3 DNA: TGTGCCAGCAGGGGAAGACAGGGGGCAGGTGAAAAACTGTTTTTT; V gene: TRBV2; J gene: TRBJ1-4; D gene: TRBD1; clone size: NA
CDR3 protein: CASSEVRANGYTF; CDR3 DNA: TGTGCCAGCAGTGAAGTGCGGGCAAATGGCTACACCTTC; V gene: TRBV25-1; J gene: TRBJ1-2; D gene: NA; clone size: once
CDR3 protein: CASSQPTGTGNTGELFF; CDR3 DNA: TGTGCCAGCAGCCAACCGACCGGGACAGGGAACACCGGGGAGCTGTTTTTT; V gene: TRBV3-1/TRBV3-2; J gene: TRBJ2-2; D gene: TRBD1; clone size: NA
CDR3 protein: CASSRRTSGSSYNEQFF; CDR3 DNA: TGTGCCAGCAGTAGAAGGACTAGCGGGAGCTCCTACAATGAGCAGTTCTTC; V gene: TRBV6-2/TRBV6-3; J gene: TRBJ2-1; D gene: TRBD2; clone size: NA
CDR3 protein: CASSEYSGGETDTQYF; CDR3 DNA: TGTGCCAGCAGTGAATACAGCGGGGGAGAAACAGATACGCAGTATTTT; V gene: TRBV25-1; J gene: TRBJ2-3; D gene: TRBD2; clone size: NA
CDR3 protein: CASESREGSNYGYTF; CDR3 DNA: TGTGCCAGCGAATCAAGGGAGGGTTCTAACTATGGCTACACCTTC; V gene: TRBV11-2; J gene: TRBJ1-2; D gene: NA; clone size: NA
CDR3 protein: CASSYGREGSEAFF; CDR3 DNA: TGTGCCAGCAGTTACGGCAGGGAGGGTTCTGAAGCTTTCTTT; V gene: TRBV6-2/TRBV6-3; J gene: TRBJ1-1; D gene: NA; clone size: NA
CDR3 protein: CASSPTGGNEKLFF; CDR3 DNA: TGTGCCAGCAGTCCGACAGGGGGTAATGAAAAACTGTTTTTT; V gene: TRBV6-6; J gene: TRBJ1-4; D gene: TRBD1; clone size: NA
CDR3 protein: CASSLAPGELFF; CDR3 DNA: TGTGCCAGCAGCTTAGCTCCCGGGGAGCTGTTTTTT; V gene: TRBV13; J gene: TRBJ2-2; D gene: NA; clone size: NA
CDR3 protein: CASSRGQGAGELFF; CDR3 DNA: TGCGCCAGCAGCAGGGGACAGGGGGCCGGGGAGCTGTTTTTT; V gene: TRBV5-1; J gene: TRBJ2-2; D gene: TRBD1; clone size: NA
CDR3 protein: CASRDTGDNQPQHF; CDR3 DNA: TGTGCCAGCAGGGACACAGGAGACAATCAGCCCCAGCATTTT; V gene: TRBV6-6; J gene: TRBJ1-5; D gene: NA; clone size: NA
CDR3 protein: CASSSVTVSYEQYF; CDR3 DNA: TGTGCCAGCAGCTCCGTAACAGTATCCTACGAGCAGTACTTC; V gene: TRBV5-6; J gene: TRBJ2-7; D gene: NA; clone size: NA
CDR3 protein: CASSLGRAGANVLTF; CDR3 DNA: TGTGCCAGCAGCTTAGGGAGGGCTGGGGCCAACGTCCTGACTTTC; V gene: TRBV7-2; J gene: TRBJ2-6; D gene: NA; clone size: NA
CDR3 protein: CASSKGQGSTSYEQYF; CDR3 DNA: TGCGCCAGCAGCAAAGGACAGGGATCAACAAGCTACGAGCAGTACTTC; V gene: TRBV5-1; J gene: TRBJ2-7; D gene: TRBD1; clone size: NA
CDR3 protein: CAWSVLMGGRETQYF; CDR3 DNA: TGTGCCTGGAGTGTACTCATGGGGGGGAGGGAGACCCAGTACTTC; V gene: TRBV30; J gene: TRBJ2-5; D gene: TRBD2; clone size: once
CDR3 protein: CAISPRMEGNTIYF; CDR3 DNA: TGTGCCATCAGCCCACGCATGGAGGGAAACACCATATATTTT; V gene: TRBV10-3; J gene: TRBJ1-3; D gene: NA; clone size: NA
CDR3 protein: CASSYVAGSMNTEAFF; CDR3 DNA: TGTGCCAGCAGTTACGTGGCAGGATCTATGAACACTGAAGCTTTCTTT; V gene: TRBV6-2/TRBV6-3; J gene: TRBJ1-1; D gene: NA; clone size: NA
CDR3 protein: CASSLTGVNTEAFF; CDR3 DNA: TGTGCCAGCAGTTTGACAGGAGTGAACACTGAAGCTTTCTTT; V gene: TRBV6-6; J gene: TRBJ1-1; D gene: NA; clone size: NA
CDR3 protein: CASSSTLEGWEGDDTEAFF; CDR3 DNA: TGTGCCAGCAGCTCCACCTTAGAGGGGTGGGAGGGTGATGACACTGAAGCTTTCTTT; V gene: TRBV7-9; J gene: TRBJ1-1; D gene: NA; clone size: NA
CDR3 protein: CASSEKGQLGYGYTF; CDR3 DNA: TGTGCCAGCAGTGAAAAAGGACAGCTCGGGTATGGCTACACCTTC; V gene: TRBV2; J gene: TRBJ1-2; D gene: NA; clone size: NA
CDR3 protein: CASNDRGLDYGYTF; CDR3 DNA: TGTGCCAGTAATGACAGGGGGCTGGACTATGGCTACACCTTC; V gene: TRBV19; J gene: TRBJ1-2; D gene: TRBD1; clone size: NA
CDR3 protein: CAWINRAGNTIYF; CDR3 DNA: TGTGCCTGGATTAATCGGGCTGGAAACACCATATATTTT; V gene: TRBV30; J gene: TRBJ1-3; D gene: NA; clone size: NA
CDR3 protein: CASSLAVAGAYQETQYF; CDR3 DNA: TGCGCCAGCAGCTTGGCGGTGGCGGGGGCCTACCAAGAGACCCAGTACTTC; V gene: TRBV5-1; J gene: TRBJ2-5; D gene: NA; clone size: NA
CDR3 protein: CAWTLGQPNEMVFF; CDR3 DNA: TGTGCCTGGACTCTCGGACAACCTAATGAAATGGTGTTTTTT; V gene: TRBV30; J gene: TRBJ1-4; D gene: NA; clone size: NA
CDR3 protein: CASAPGSAYEQYF; CDR3 DNA: TGTGCCAGTGCCCCCGGGTCCGCCTACGAGCAGTACTTC; V gene: TRBV19; J gene: TRBJ2-7; D gene: NA; clone size: NA
CDR3 protein: CASSRQGWDTQYF; CDR3 DNA: TGTGCCAGCAGTAGACAGGGATGGGATACGCAGTATTTT; V gene: TRBV6-4; J gene: TRBJ2-3; D gene: TRBD1; clone size: NA
CDR3 protein: CASSLAPTVDQPQHF; CDR3 DNA: TGTGCCAGCAGCTTAGCTCCGACAGTCGATCAGCCCCAGCATTTT; V gene: TRBV7-2; J gene: TRBJ1-5; D gene: NA; clone size: NA
CDR3 protein: CASSSLENSPLHF; CDR3 DNA: TGTGCCAGCAGCTCTTTAGAGAATTCACCCCTCCACTTT; V gene: TRBV7-2; J gene: TRBJ1-6; D gene: NA; clone size: once
CDR3 protein: CASRGTSGGVDTGELFF; CDR3 DNA: TGCGCCAGCAGGGGGACTAGCGGGGGAGTAGACACCGGGGAGCTGTTTTTT; V gene: TRBV10-2; J gene: TRBJ2-2; D gene: TRBD2; clone size: NA
CDR3 protein: CASSPFETQNTGELFF; CDR3 DNA: TGCGCCAGCAGCCCCTTCGAGACACAGAACACCGGGGAGCTGTTTTTT; V gene: TRBV4-1; J gene: TRBJ2-2; D gene: NA; clone size: NA
CDR3 protein: CSAEEGAGDTQYF; CDR3 DNA: TGCAGCGCCGAGGAGGGGGCCGGAGATACGCAGTATTTT; V gene: TRBV29-1; J gene: TRBJ2-3; D gene: NA; clone size: few
CDR3 protein: CASSPDRVGETQYF; CDR3 DNA: TGCGCCAGCAGCCCCGACAGGGTGGGCGAGACCCAGTACTTC; V gene: TRBV5-1; J gene: TRBJ2-5; D gene: TRBD1; clone size: NA
CDR3 protein: CASSTYRGTEAFF; CDR3 DNA: TGTGCCAGCAGCACATACAGGGGCACTGAAGCTTTCTTT; V gene: TRBV7-9; J gene: TRBJ1-1; D gene: TRBD1; clone size: NA
CDR3 protein: CASSWTGGNGELFF; CDR3 DNA: TGTGCCAGCAGTTGGACAGGGGGCAACGGGGAGCTGTTTTTT; V gene: TRBV6-4; J gene: TRBJ2-2; D gene: TRBD1; clone size: NA
CDR3 protein: CASSWGLAGGPQFF; CDR3 DNA: TGTGCCAGCAGTTGGGGACTAGCGGGGGGGCCCCAGTTCTTC; V gene: TRBV6-5; J gene: TRBJ2-1; D gene: TRBD2; clone size: NA
CDR3 protein: CASSVSRASTDTQYF; CDR3 DNA: TGCGCCAGCAGCGTCAGCAGGGCTAGCACAGATACGCAGTATTTT; V gene: TRBV5-1; J gene: TRBJ2-3; D gene: NA; clone size: NA